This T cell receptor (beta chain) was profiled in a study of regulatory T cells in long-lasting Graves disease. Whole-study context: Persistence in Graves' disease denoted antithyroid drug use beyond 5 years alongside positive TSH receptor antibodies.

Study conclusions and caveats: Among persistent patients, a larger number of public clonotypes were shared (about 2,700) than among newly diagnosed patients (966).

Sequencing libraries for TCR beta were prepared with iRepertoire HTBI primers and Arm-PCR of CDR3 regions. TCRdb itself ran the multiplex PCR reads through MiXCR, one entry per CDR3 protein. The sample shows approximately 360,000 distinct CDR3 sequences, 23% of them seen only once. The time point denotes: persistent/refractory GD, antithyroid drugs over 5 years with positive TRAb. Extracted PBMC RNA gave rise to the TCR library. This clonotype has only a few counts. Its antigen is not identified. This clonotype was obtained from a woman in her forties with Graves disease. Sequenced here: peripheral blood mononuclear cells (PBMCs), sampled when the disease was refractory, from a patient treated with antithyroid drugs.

CDR3 DNA: TGCAGCGCCCATACAGGGGGCGAGCAGTACTTC. It codes for CSAHTGGEQYF. The chain joins TRBV29-1 to TRBJ2-7, with TRBD1 matching 8 bases. From germline, CDR1 is SQVTM and CDR2 ANQGSEA. The V and J ends lost 7 bases and 6 bases, in that order; junction bases with no gene match: 5. The CDR3 totals 11 residues.